The 27 T cell receptor beta chains reported below all come from one sample, sequenced in a study of OX40 agonist ivuxolimab in advanced cancers. The table came from immunoSEQ multiplex PCR; TCRdb's copy has only in-frame clones and leaves some out. This table holds 40,000 to 45,000 clones, about 80% found once. The specimen comprised CD4+ or CD8+ T cells sorted from blood, sampled in a trial of the OX40 agonist ivuxolimab. These receptors all stem from an adult with an advanced solid tumor such as melanoma, head and neck, liver or kidney cancer.

This sequence joins TRBV19 and TRBJ2-1; 10 positions agree with TRBD2. Losses at the gene ends were 3 bases for V and 8 bases for J; bases not matched to a gene: 10. The CDR3 sequence is 16 residues long. The germline gives CDR1 LNHDA, CDR2 SQIVND (reference sequence). The CDR3 here is CASSISSSGSYYEQFF. For the CDR3, the DNA is TGTGCCAGTAGTATCTCGTCTAGCGGGAGTTACTATGAGCAGTTCTTC.

V usage is TRBV7-3 and J usage is TRBJ2-3, with 7 bases identical to TRBD1. Germline CDR1 SGHTA, CDR2 FQGTGA. The V segment lost 5 bases and the J segment 2 bases; nucleotides outside the gene matches: 4. The CDR3 length is 14 residues. The CDR3 bases are TGTGCCAGCAGCCGCGACAGGGTCACAGATACGCAGTATTTT. Encoded protein: CASSRDRVTDTQYF.

This clone appeared a single time. The V gene is TRBV28, the J gene TRBJ2-1; unclear D gene. The CDR3 totals 13 residues. The V gene's germline CDR1 is MDHEN and CDR2 SYDVKM. V lost 4 bases, J lost 9 bases, and 13 bases lay in between. CDR3 region: CASSSSRPGEQFF. The CDR3 DNA follows: TGTGCCAGCAGTTCCAGTCGCCCGGGTGAGCAGTTCTTC.

The rearrangement links TRBV9 to TRBJ2-5; 9 nucleotides line up with TRBD2. This CDR3 has 16 amino acids. J gave up 5 bases and V 2 bases, and 10 bases lay outside the gene matches. Germline CDR1 SGDLS, CDR2 YYNGEE. CDR3 bases: TGTGCCAGCAGCGTTGATAGCGGGGGTCTGGGGGAGACCCAGTACTTC. It codes for CASSVDSGGLGETQYF.

This chain links TRBV29-1 with TRBJ2-5; possible D gene TRBD2, 5 bases. The CDR3 covers 13 residues. V lost 8 bases and J lost 4, with 17 bases in between. The germline V gene has CDR1 SQVTM and CDR2 ANQGSEA. The CDR3 coding sequence is TGCAGCATCGCCGGGCGGAGCGGAGAGACCCAGTACTTC. This translates into CSIAGRSGETQYF. Full variable domain (outside the CDR3, taken from reference TRBV29-1 and TRBJ2-5): SAVISQKPSRDICQRGTSLTIQCQVDSQVTMMFWYRQQPGQSLTLIATANQGSEATYESGFVIDKFPISRPNLTFSTLTVSNMSPEDSSIYLCSIAGRSGETQYFGPGTRLLVL.

The rearrangement joins TRBV2 to TRBJ1-2; D ambiguous. The CDR3 consists of 15 residues. Germline V gene data show CDR1 as SNHLY and CDR2 as FYNNEI. Trimming removed 5 bases at V and 4 bases at J, with 17 bases between. CDR3 DNA: TGTGCCAGCAGTTCCGGGATCCAACTCCCCTATGGCTACACCTTC. Residues: CASSSGIQLPYGYTF.

The V call is TRBV30, the J call TRBJ2-7; D may be TRBD1 (6 bases). Looked up from germline, CDR1 is GTSNPN and CDR2 is SVGIG (reference sequence). The V gene lost 5 bases and the J gene lost 2 bases, with 13 bases spanning the gap. The CDR3 runs 13 residues. The CDR3: CAWAGDRPYEQYF. The CDR3 DNA reads as TGTGCCTGGGCAGGGGACCGGCCCTACGAGCAGTACTTC.

V is TRBV19 and J is TRBJ1-1; 8 nucleotides agree with TRBD1. V lost 5 bases, J lost 3 bases, and 8 bases stayed unmatched. The CDR3 totals 15 residues. Germline V lookup: CDR1 LNHDA, CDR2 SQIVND (reference sequence). As DNA, the CDR3 is TGTGCCAGTAGTGCCTCCGGGACAGGCCACACTGAAGCTTTCTTT. Translating gives CASSASGTGHTEAFF.

The chain links TRBV7-8 to TRBJ2-2; 7 positions agree with TRBD2. The junction had 3 bases not matched to a gene; V was cut back by 0 bases and J by 2 bases. The germline CDR1 and CDR2 sequences are SGHVS and FQNEAQ. The CDR3 is made up of 16 amino acids. The CDR3 nucleotides read TGTGCCAGCAGCTTAGCGGGACTACCAAACACCGGGGAGCTGTTTTTT. It encodes CASSLAGLPNTGELFF.

This clone was seen a single time. The chain joins TRBV30 to TRBJ1-5; a weak D match, TRBD1 (5 bases). The V and J ends lost 0 bases and 4 bases respectively, with 10 bases between them. This CDR3 contains 14 residues. Germline CDR1 reads GTSNPN; CDR2 reads SVGIG (reference sequence). The CDR3 loop is CAWSVGPGNQPQHF. As DNA, the CDR3 is TGTGCCTGGAGTGTAGGGCCAGGGAATCAGCCCCAGCATTTT.

The chain joins TRBV19 to TRBJ1-2; no reliable D call. Germline lookup yields CDR1 LNHDA and CDR2 SQIVND (reference sequence). The V and J ends lost 0 bases and 7 bases respectively, with 9 bases between them. This CDR3 contains 13 residues. CDR3 nucleotide sequence: TGTGCCAGTAGTATAGATGGTAATCTTGGCTACACCTTC. Residues: CASSIDGNLGYTF.

This clone has more than one count but fewer than ten. V is TRBV10-3 and J is TRBJ2-7, with D unresolved. The germline V gene has CDR1 ENHRY and CDR2 SYGVKD. V was shortened by 5 bases and J by 2 bases, with 4 bases between the two germline ends. The CDR3 sequence is 11 residues long. CDR3 coding DNA: TGTGCCATCAGTTCGCCCTACGAGCAGTACTTC. This sequence encodes CAISSPYEQYF.

This chain joins TRBV28 and TRBJ1-2; 8 positions match TRBD1. Germline loops: CDR1 MDHEN, CDR2 SYDVKM. The CDR3 totals 15 residues. The V segment lost 6 bases and the J segment 7 bases; nucleotides outside the gene matches: 13. CDR3 sequence reads: CASSLPGQGAGGYTF. CDR3 sequence (DNA): TGTGCCAGCAGCTTACCGGGGCAGGGGGCGGGTGGCTACACCTTC.

The gene calls are TRBV12-1 and TRBJ2-7; the listed D gene, TRBD1, was not tested against the DNA. TRBV12-1 represents a pseudogene. The CDR3 spans 15 residues. Written as DNA, the CDR3 is TGTGCCAGCAGCTTCTATACAGGGGTCTCGTACGAGCAGTACTTC. Its translation is CASSFYTGVSYEQYF.

V gene TRBV6-5 combines with J gene TRBJ1-6; D remains ambiguous. Trimming stripped 7 bases from V and 9 bases from J, with 10 bases between. CDR1 is MNHEY and CDR2 is SVGAGI in the germline V gene. The CDR3 is 12 amino acids. CDR3 amino acids: CASTLQPSPLHF. CDR3 coding DNA: TGTGCCAGCACCCTACAGCCTTCACCCCTCCACTTT.

The V call is TRBV5-4, the J call TRBJ2-3; 14 bases line up with TRBD2. The CDR3 has 17 residues. Germline lookup yields CDR1 SGHNT and CDR2 YYREEE (reference sequence). V was clipped by 6 bases and J by 5 bases; unmatched bases: 11. The CDR3, as DNA: TGTGCCAGCACCCCGACTAGCGGGAGGGCCGGGAGAGATACGCAGTATTTT. It translates to CASTPTSGRAGRDTQYF.

The gene calls are TRBV9 and TRBJ1-1, with D possibly matching TRBD1 (5 bases). The germline V and J ends were trimmed by 4 bases and 1 base, with 17 bases remaining between them. The CDR3 is 16 residues long. Germline CDR1 reads SGDLS; CDR2 reads YYNGEE. This CDR3 is CASSPRSTASNTEAFF. The DNA of the CDR3 is TGTGCCAGCAGCCCCCGATCGACAGCCTCGAACACTGAAGCTTTCTTT.

This clone was counted a few times. The CDR3 loop reads CASSLERSGAKNIQYF. The CDR3 DNA reads as TGTGCCAGCAGCTTAGAGAGGTCGGGGGCTAAAAACATTCAGTACTTC. The rearrangement links TRBV11-2 to TRBJ2-4; possibly TRBD1 or TRBD2 for D (6 bases each). V shed 0 bases and J shed 4 bases, with 13 bases lying between them. Per germline, CDR1 SGHAT and CDR2 FQNNGV. The CDR3 extends over 16 amino acids.

The chain couples TRBV6-5 to TRBJ1-3; D not certain. The V end lost 6 bases, the J end lost 0 bases, and 9 bases lay between the germline ends. The CDR3 is made up of 14 amino acids. Looked up from germline, CDR1 is MNHEY and CDR2 is SVGAGI. Here the CDR3 DNA reads TGTGCCAGCAGGGAAACATTCTCTGGAAACACCATATATTTT. Translating gives CASRETFSGNTIYF.

This clone has a single count. V and J are TRBV9 and TRBJ1-2; D remains ambiguous. Germline values: CDR1 SGDLS, CDR2 YYNGEE. Trimming removed 3 bases at V and 4 bases at J, with 4 bases between. This CDR3 is built from 11 residues. The CDR3 DNA follows: TGTGCCAGCAGCGGGGTCTATGGCTACACCTTC. Encoded protein: CASSGVYGYTF.

This chain joins TRBV5-1 and TRBJ1-4, with 7 bases matching TRBD1. The CDR3 runs to 15 residues. Losses at the gene ends were 4 bases for V and 8 bases for J; bases not matched to a gene: 11. The germline gives CDR1 SGHRS, CDR2 YFSETQ. This CDR3 reads CASSADPQGGEKLFF. The CDR3 DNA reads TGCGCCAGCAGCGCCGACCCTCAGGGGGGGGAAAAACTGTTTTTT.

This chain connects TRBV4-1 to TRBJ1-1; no reliable D call. The CDR3 runs to 17 residues. The germline V gene has CDR1 MGHRA and CDR2 YSYEKL. With 4 bases removed from V and 4 bases from J, the gap between germline ends came to 22 bases. The CDR3 is CASSLFIWGSSSTEAFF. The CDR3 DNA reads as TGCGCCAGCAGCCTTTTCATCTGGGGTTCCTCATCCACTGAAGCTTTCTTT.

This sequence joins TRBV7-2 and TRBJ1-4; D remains ambiguous. Germline V gene lookup returns CDR1 SGHTA and CDR2 FQGNSA. The germline V and J ends were trimmed by 5 bases and 0 bases, with 10 bases remaining between them. The CDR3 is 15 residues long. The DNA for the CDR3 is TGTGCCAGCAGCCCAGACGGAACAACTAATGAAAAACTGTTTTTT. It translates to CASSPDGTTNEKLFF.

CDR3 sequence reads: CAWSGGTGGSNQPQHF. The CDR3 nucleotides are TGTGCCTGGAGTGGGGGAACAGGGGGAAGCAATCAGCCCCAGCATTTT. The V call is TRBV30, the J call TRBJ1-5; 8 bases match TRBD1. Trimming at V came to 1 base and at J to 1 base, leaving 6 bases not matched to a gene. This CDR3 has 16 amino acids. The germline V gene has CDR1 GTSNPN and CDR2 SVGIG (reference sequence).

The chain is built from TRBV5-6 and TRBJ2-6; no clear D gene. CDR1 and CDR2 (germline): SGHDT, YYEEEE. The CDR3 has 17 residues. With 6 bases removed from V and 5 bases from J, the gap between germline ends came to 21 bases. CDR3 coding DNA: TGTGCCAGCAAAAAGCACAATAGTCACAGTCGGGCCAACGTCCTGACTTTC. Protein product: CASKKHNSHSRANVLTF.

The chain employs TRBV6-5 and TRBJ1-2, with D hard to call. Germline V CDR1 and CDR2: MNHEY, SVGAGI. V lost 6 bases and J 4 bases, leaving 6 bases between the germline ends. The CDR3 has 11 amino acids. The CDR3 protein is CASSSSYGYTF. In nucleotides, the CDR3 is TGTGCCAGCAGCTCCTCCTATGGCTACACCTTC.

The V gene is TRBV6-5, the J gene TRBJ2-5; D is tentatively TRBD1 or TRBD2 (5 bases each). Judging by the DNA end, TRBJ2-7 fits better; the J call may be wrong. This CDR3 region has 13 residues. Germline V CDR1 and CDR2: MNHEY, SVGAGI. The CDR3 protein is CASSTGTSYEQYF. The CDR3 region has the DNA TGTGCCAGCAGTACCGGGACCTCCTACGAGCAGTACTTC.